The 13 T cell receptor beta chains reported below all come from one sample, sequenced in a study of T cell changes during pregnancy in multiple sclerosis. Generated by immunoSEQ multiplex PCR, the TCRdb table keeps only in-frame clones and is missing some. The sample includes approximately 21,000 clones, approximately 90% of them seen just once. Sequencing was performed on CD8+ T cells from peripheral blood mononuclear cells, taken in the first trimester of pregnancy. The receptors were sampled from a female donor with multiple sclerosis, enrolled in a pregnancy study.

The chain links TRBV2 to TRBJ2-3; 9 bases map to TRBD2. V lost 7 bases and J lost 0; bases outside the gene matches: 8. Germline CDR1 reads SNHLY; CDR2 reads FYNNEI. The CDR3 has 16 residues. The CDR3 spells CASKWAGGPSTDTQYF. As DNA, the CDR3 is TGTGCCAGCAAGTGGGCGGGAGGGCCTAGCACAGATACGCAGTATTTT.

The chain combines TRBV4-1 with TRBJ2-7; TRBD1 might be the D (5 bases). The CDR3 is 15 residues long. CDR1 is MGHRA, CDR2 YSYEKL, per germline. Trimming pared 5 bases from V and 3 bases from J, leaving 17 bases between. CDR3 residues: CASSVDSLGNYEQYF. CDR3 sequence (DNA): TGCGCCAGCAGCGTAGACAGTTTGGGAAACTACGAGCAGTACTTC.

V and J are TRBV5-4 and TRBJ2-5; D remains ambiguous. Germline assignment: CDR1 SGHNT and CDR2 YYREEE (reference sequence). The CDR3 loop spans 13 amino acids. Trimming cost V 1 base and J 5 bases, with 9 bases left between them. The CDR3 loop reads CASSLHAEETQYF. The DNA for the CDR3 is TGTGCCAGCAGCTTGCATGCGGAGGAGACCCAGTACTTC.

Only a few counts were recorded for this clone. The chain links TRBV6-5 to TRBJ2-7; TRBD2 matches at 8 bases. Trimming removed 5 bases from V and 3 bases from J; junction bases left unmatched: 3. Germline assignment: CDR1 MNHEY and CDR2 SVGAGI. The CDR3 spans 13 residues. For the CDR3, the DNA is TGTGCCAGCAGTCCGGGAGGGGGCTACGAGCAGTACTTC. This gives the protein CASSPGGGYEQYF.

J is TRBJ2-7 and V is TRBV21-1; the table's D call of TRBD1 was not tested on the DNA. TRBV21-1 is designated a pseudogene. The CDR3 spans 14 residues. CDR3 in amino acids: CASSWGQTGYEQYF. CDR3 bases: TGTGCCAGCAGCTGGGGACAAACGGGCTACGAGCAGTACTTC.

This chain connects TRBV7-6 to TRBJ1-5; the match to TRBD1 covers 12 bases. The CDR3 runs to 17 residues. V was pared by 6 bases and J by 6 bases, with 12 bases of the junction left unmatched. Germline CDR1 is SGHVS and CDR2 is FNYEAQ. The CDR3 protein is CASSPYAGTGGVQPQHF. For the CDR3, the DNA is TGTGCCAGCAGTCCCTATGCCGGGACAGGGGGCGTTCAGCCCCAGCATTTT.

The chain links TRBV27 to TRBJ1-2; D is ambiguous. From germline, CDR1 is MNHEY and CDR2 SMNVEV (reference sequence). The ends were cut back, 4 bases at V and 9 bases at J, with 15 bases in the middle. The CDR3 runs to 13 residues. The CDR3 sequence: CASSSLLLSSYTF. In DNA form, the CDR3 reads TGTGCCAGCAGTTCCCTCCTCTTGAGTAGCTACACCTTC.

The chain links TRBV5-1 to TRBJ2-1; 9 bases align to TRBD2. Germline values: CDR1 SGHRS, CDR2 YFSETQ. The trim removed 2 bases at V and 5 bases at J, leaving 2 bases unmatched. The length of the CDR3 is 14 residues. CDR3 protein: CASSFAGGNNEQFF. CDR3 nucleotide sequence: TGCGCCAGCAGCTTTGCGGGAGGGAACAATGAGCAGTTCTTC.

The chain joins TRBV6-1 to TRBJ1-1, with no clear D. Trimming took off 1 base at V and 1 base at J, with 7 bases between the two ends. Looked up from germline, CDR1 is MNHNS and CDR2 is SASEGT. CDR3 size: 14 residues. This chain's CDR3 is CASSEGGGNTEAFF. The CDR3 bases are TGTGCCAGCAGTGAAGGAGGCGGGAACACTGAAGCTTTCTTT.

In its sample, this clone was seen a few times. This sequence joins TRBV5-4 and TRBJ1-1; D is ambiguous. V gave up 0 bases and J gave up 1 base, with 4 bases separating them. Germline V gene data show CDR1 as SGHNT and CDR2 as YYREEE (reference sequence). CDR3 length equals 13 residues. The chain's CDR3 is CASSLAPNTEAFF. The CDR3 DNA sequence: TGTGCCAGCAGCTTGGCTCCGAACACTGAAGCTTTCTTT. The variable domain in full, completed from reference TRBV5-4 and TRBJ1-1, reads ETGVTQSPTHLIKTRGQQVTLRCSSQSGHNTVSWYQQALGQGPQFIFQYYREEENGRGNFPPRFSGLQFPNYSSELNVNALELDDSALYLCASSLAPNTEAFFGQGTRLTVV.

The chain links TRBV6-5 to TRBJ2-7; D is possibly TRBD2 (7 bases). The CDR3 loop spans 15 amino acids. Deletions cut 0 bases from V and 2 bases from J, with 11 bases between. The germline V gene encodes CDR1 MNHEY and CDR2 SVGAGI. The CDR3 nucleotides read TGTGCCAGCAGTTACTCGGGGGGGCTGACCTACGAGCAGTACTTC. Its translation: CASSYSGGLTYEQYF.

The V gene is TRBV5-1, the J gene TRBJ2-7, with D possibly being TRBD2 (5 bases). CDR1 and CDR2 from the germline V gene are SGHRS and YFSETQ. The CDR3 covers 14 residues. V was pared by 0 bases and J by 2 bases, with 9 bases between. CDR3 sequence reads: CASSLELGAYEQYF. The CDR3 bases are TGCGCCAGCAGCTTGGAGTTGGGAGCCTACGAGCAGTACTTC.

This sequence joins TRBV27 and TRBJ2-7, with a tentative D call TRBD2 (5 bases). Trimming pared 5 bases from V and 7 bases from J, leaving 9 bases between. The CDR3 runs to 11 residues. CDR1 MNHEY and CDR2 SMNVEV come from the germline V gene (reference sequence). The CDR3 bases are TGTGCCAGCAGTATGGGAGCAGAGCAGTACTTC. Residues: CASSMGAEQYF.